Each of the 18 T cell receptor beta chains below was sequenced from the same sample in a study of shared clonotypes between healthy human individuals. The repertoire was sequenced with immunoSEQ multiplex PCR; TCRdb's copy has only in-frame clones and lacks some. The data contain fewer than 400,000 clones, less than 85% of them seen just once; the ten biggest clones take up approximately 10%. The sequencing input was memory CD4+ T cells sorted from blood. Subset noted: CD45RA-negative fraction. These receptors all stem from a man aged 30 to 45 in good health.

V and J are TRBV2 and TRBJ2-5; D gene ambiguous. This CDR3 contains 12 residues. The germline V and J ends were trimmed by 2 bases and 5 bases, with 6 bases remaining between them. The germline CDR1 and CDR2 sequences are SNHLY and FYNNEI. The CDR3 region has the DNA TGTGCCAGCAGTGAACAAGTCGAGACCCAGTACTTC. Protein: CASSEQVETQYF.

The chain employs TRBV2 and TRBJ2-5; D may correspond to TRBD1 or TRBD2 (5 bases each). This CDR3 contains 13 residues. Germline CDR1 and CDR2: SNHLY and FYNNEI. V was trimmed by 7 bases and J by 2 bases, leaving 11 bases between them. CDR3 sequence: CASNRDRQETQYF. The CDR3 nucleotides are TGTGCCAGCAATAGGGACCGACAAGAGACCCAGTACTTC.

This chain uses TRBV5-4 with TRBJ2-7; no firm D call. The CDR3 has 14 amino acids. CDR1 SGHNT and CDR2 YYREEE come from the germline V gene (reference sequence). Trimming cost V 0 bases and J 1 base, with 8 bases left between them. Here the CDR3 reads CASSLELYSYEQYF. The CDR3 nucleotides are TGTGCCAGCAGCTTGGAACTTTATTCCTACGAGCAGTACTTC.

This rearrangement joins TRBV11-2 to TRBJ2-7; TRBD2 agrees at 11 bases. The germline gives CDR1 SGHAT, CDR2 FQNNGV. The V gene end was trimmed by 1 base and the J gene end by 3 bases; junction bases not matched to a gene: 5. This CDR3 comprises 16 residues. The CDR3 region has the DNA TGTGCCAGCAGCTTAGGATGGGGACTAGCGGACTACGAGCAGTACTTC. Protein product: CASSLGWGLADYEQYF.

The chain combines TRBV30 with TRBJ2-5; a weak D match, TRBD2 (6 bases). Germline V gene sequence: CDR1 GTSNPN, CDR2 SVGIG (reference sequence). V shed 2 bases and J shed 5 bases, with 15 bases lying between them. The CDR3 covers 14 residues. CDR3 bases: TGTGCCTGGAGTCCCGGGAGAGGAGGGGAGACCCAGTACTTC. It translates to CAWSPGRGGETQYF.

This clone came up once. This rearrangement joins TRBV5-1 to TRBJ2-3; 13 nucleotides agree with TRBD2. There are 18 residues in the CDR3. CDR1 and CDR2 from the germline V gene are SGHRS and YFSETQ. After removal of 1 base from V and 1 base from J, the junction contained 6 bases not matched to a gene. The chain's CDR3 is CASSLRTSGSGGTDTQYF. DNA of the CDR3: TGCGCCAGCAGCTTGAGGACTAGCGGGAGTGGGGGCACAGATACGCAGTATTTT. Full variable domain (missing parts from reference TRBV5-1 and TRBJ2-3): KAGVTQTPRYLIKTRGQQVTLSCSPISGHRSVSWYQQTPGQGLQFLFEYFSETQRNKGNFPGRFSGRQFSNSRSEMNVSTLELGDSALYLCASSLRTSGSGGTDTQYFGPGTRLTVL.

The chain is built from TRBV13 and TRBJ2-4; D is unclear. The CDR3 sequence is 15 residues long. The germline V gene encodes CDR1 PRHDT and CDR2 FYEKMQ (reference sequence). V lost 11 bases and J 0 bases, leaving 17 bases between the germline ends. The CDR3: CAGRTGLLAKNIQYF. CDR3 coding DNA: TGTGCCGGCCGGACGGGCTTACTAGCCAAAAACATTCAGTACTTC.

The chain couples TRBV6-1 to TRBJ2-5; D is ambiguous. Trimming shortened V by 1 base and J by 4 bases, and 10 bases separated the two germline ends. Germline CDR1 and CDR2: MNHNS and SASEGT. This CDR3 has 14 residues. The CDR3 here is CASSEGLSGETQYF. In DNA form, the CDR3 reads TGTGCCAGCAGTGAAGGGTTGAGTGGAGAGACCCAGTACTTC.

The chain recombines TRBV5-1 with TRBJ2-1, with TRBD1 matching over 10 bases. Germline V CDR1 and CDR2: SGHRS, YFSETQ. The CDR3 is made up of 15 amino acids. V shed 4 bases, J shed 7 bases, and the junction held 8 bases outside the gene matches. CDR3 sequence reads: CASSTGQGDVNEQFF. CDR3 coding DNA: TGCGCCAGCAGCACCGGACAGGGGGACGTTAATGAGCAGTTCTTC.

This clone was recorded a few times. The rearrangement links TRBV7-9 to TRBJ2-2, with no clear D. With 4 bases removed from V and 4 bases from J, the gap between germline ends came to 13 bases. This CDR3 is built from 15 residues. CDR1 is SEHNR, CDR2 FQNEAQ, per germline (reference sequence). CDR3 in DNA: TGTGCCAGCAGCTCCACGGGCGCTGTCACCGGGGAGCTGTTTTTT. Translating gives CASSSTGAVTGELFF.

The CDR3 here is CASSSRKAVRGSFSYEQYF. The CDR3 DNA follows: TGTGCCAGCAGTTCCCGAAAAGCAGTTCGCGGGAGTTTTTCCTACGAGCAGTACTTC. The chain is built from TRBV27 and TRBJ2-7, with 7 bases identical to TRBD2. From germline, CDR1 is MNHEY and CDR2 SMNVEV (reference sequence). V trimming: 4 bases; J trimming: 1 base; junction bases outside the gene matches: 19. This CDR3 contains 19 residues.

This clone was counted between two and nine times. This sequence joins TRBV7-6 and TRBJ2-1; tentatively, D is TRBD2 (6 bases). CDR1 and CDR2 from the germline V gene are SGHVS and FNYEAQ. Trimming pared 5 bases from V and 3 bases from J, leaving 14 bases between. The CDR3 has 15 residues. The CDR3 DNA reads TGTGCCAGCAGCGCCCGCCCGGGGGTCTACAATGAGCAGTTCTTC. This gives the protein CASSARPGVYNEQFF.

The chain combines TRBV5-4 with TRBJ2-2; no definite D call. V lost 3 bases and J lost 8, with 5 bases in between. Germline lookup yields CDR1 SGHNT and CDR2 YYREEE (reference sequence). This CDR3 contains 11 residues. The CDR3 reads CASSSRGELFF. CDR3 bases: TGTGCCAGCAGCTCCCGAGGGGAGCTGTTTTTT.

The CDR3 DNA sequence: TGTGCCAGCAGTACAACAGCAACTGGGGCCCAGCATTTT. Translation: CASSTTATGAQHF. This chain links TRBV6-6 with TRBJ1-5; no definite D call. With 5 bases removed from V and 11 bases from J, the gap between germline ends came to 16 bases. CDR1 is MNHNY, CDR2 SVGAGI, per germline (reference sequence). The CDR3 runs to 13 residues.

V gene TRBV4-1 combines with J gene TRBJ2-7; D not certain. This CDR3 is 16 amino acids long. Germline-derived CDR1 and CDR2 are MGHRA and YSYEKL. V lost 4 bases and J 5 bases, leaving 21 bases between the germline ends. The CDR3 DNA follows: TGCGCCAGCAGCCGACCGGGCCTGGTCGGCTTGAACGAGCAGTACTTC. Translation: CASSRPGLVGLNEQYF.

The chain recombines TRBV19 with TRBJ2-1; D may correspond to TRBD1 or TRBD2 (5 bases each). The CDR3 has 18 amino acids. Trimming took 1 base from V and 4 from J, leaving 20 bases between them. Germline V gene data show CDR1 as LNHDA and CDR2 as SQIVND (reference sequence). The CDR3 coding sequence is TGTGCCAGTAGTATAGGGAGTCCAACCCGGGGCCTATACAATGAGCAGTTCTTC. Translated, it gives CASSIGSPTRGLYNEQFF.

DNA of the CDR3: TGTGCCAGCAGTCGCCCGGCACAGTTTACAGACGAGCAGTACTTC. Its protein product is CASSRPAQFTDEQYF. V and J are TRBV6-1 and TRBJ2-7, with no clear D. Germline-derived CDR1 and CDR2 are MNHNS and SASEGT. The CDR3 contains 15 residues. The V and J ends lost 5 bases and 5 bases respectively, with 19 bases between them.

This chain connects TRBV6-1 to TRBJ2-5; 8 nucleotides match TRBD2. The V and J ends lost 6 bases and 6 bases, in that order; junction bases with no gene match: 9. Looked up from germline, CDR1 is MNHNS and CDR2 is SASEGT. The CDR3 has 14 amino acids. CDR3 loop: CASRAGLEFQTQYF. DNA for the CDR3: TGTGCCAGCAGAGCGGGACTAGAATTTCAGACCCAGTACTTC.